The 18 T cell receptor beta chains given below trace back to one sample, sequenced in a study of T-cell reconstitution after alpha-beta-depleted transplantation in children. Unique molecular identifiers featured in how the TCRbeta library was prepared. TCRdb reanalysed the PCR reads using MiXCR and keeps one entry per CDR3 protein. The sample has some 240,000 distinct CDR3 sequences, around 12% seen once. The sequencing used PBMCs from the stem cell graft donor, collected from the stem cell graft. These receptors were obtained from a human donor who donated a stem cell graft to a child with acute lymphoblastic leukemia.

This clonotype was observed many times. The chain links TRBV28 to TRBJ2-2; possibly TRBD2 for D (7 bases). V was trimmed by 11 bases and J by 5 bases, leaving 15 bases between them. This CDR3 contains 13 residues. Per the germline V gene, CDR1 is MDHEN and CDR2 is SYDVKM. The CDR3 spells CASARGGTGELFF. In DNA, the CDR3 is TGTGCCTCCGCGAGGGGGGGAACCGGGGAGCTGTTTTTT. Full variable domain (outside the CDR3, taken from reference TRBV28 and TRBJ2-2): DVKVTQSSRYLVKRTGEKVFLECVQDMDHENMFWYRQDPGLGLRLIYFSYDVKMKEKGDIPEGYSVSREKKERFSLILESASTNQTSMYLCASARGGTGELFFGEGSRLTVL.

This clonotype was seen repeatedly, ten times or more. The V and J genes are TRBV24-1 and TRBJ2-1, with 9 nucleotides matching TRBD2. Germline V lookup: CDR1 KGHDR, CDR2 SFDVKD. V shed 0 bases, J shed 5 bases, and the junction held 7 bases outside the gene matches. The CDR3 is 17 residues long. CDR3 sequence: CATSDLPLAGENNEQFF. The CDR3 DNA reads as TGTGCCACCAGTGATTTGCCGTTAGCGGGGGAGAACAATGAGCAGTTCTTC.

This clonotype was seen a few times. The chain couples TRBV12-3 or TRBV12-4 to TRBJ2-7; 11 nucleotides line up with TRBD2. This CDR3 contains 16 residues. V was clipped by 7 bases and J by 6 bases; unmatched bases: 14. The CDR3, as DNA: TGTGCCAGCAACTCCGTAGCGGGAGGGCCTAGGACCGAGCAGTACTTC. Translation: CASNSVAGGPRTEQYF.

V gene TRBV7-9 combines with J gene TRBJ1-1, with D possibly being TRBD1 (5 bases). From germline, CDR1 is SEHNR and CDR2 FQNEAQ (reference sequence). The ends were cut back, 5 bases at V and 5 bases at J, with 18 bases in the middle. The CDR3 has 15 amino acids. The CDR3 reads CASSPRDGAWTEAFF. The CDR3 DNA follows: TGTGCCAGCAGCCCCCGGGACGGAGCTTGGACTGAAGCTTTCTTT.

This clonotype has a count of ten or more. The J gene is TRBJ2-2, the V gene TRBV5-1; D uncertain. Germline V lookup: CDR1 SGHRS, CDR2 YFSETQ. This CDR3 is built from 16 residues. Trimming removed 0 bases from V and 0 bases from J, with 9 bases in between. CDR3 in amino acids: CASSLGLGPNTGELFF. CDR3 sequence (DNA): TGCGCCAGCAGCTTGGGGCTAGGCCCGAACACCGGGGAGCTGTTTTTT.

This clonotype has a count of ten or more. The genes are TRBV9 and TRBJ1-4; TRBD1 is a possible D gene (5 bases). This CDR3 is 14 amino acids long. Germline CDR1 reads SGDLS; CDR2 reads YYNGEE. V lost 2 bases to trimming and J lost 7 bases, with 12 bases between them. This chain's CDR3 is CASSVRTGGEKLFF. DNA of the CDR3: TGTGCCAGCAGCGTCCGAACTGGGGGTGAAAAACTGTTTTTT.

This clonotype was counted ten times or more. The chain carries TRBV6-5 and TRBJ2-7, with D perhaps matching TRBD2 (5 bases). The V and J ends lost 0 bases and 2 bases respectively, with 8 bases between them. CDR1 is MNHEY and CDR2 is SVGAGI in the germline V gene. The length of the CDR3 is 14 residues. The CDR3 here is CASSYSPGTYEQYF. The CDR3 region has the DNA TGTGCCAGCAGTTACTCCCCGGGGACCTACGAGCAGTACTTC.

The table lists this clonotype with many counts. The V call is TRBV15, the J call TRBJ2-2; 8 nucleotides agree with TRBD1. The J segment lost 4 bases and the V segment lost 4 bases, leaving 2 bases of the junction unmatched. Per the germline V gene, CDR1 is LNHNV and CDR2 is YYDKDF (reference sequence). CDR3 length: 14 residues. The CDR3, as DNA: TGTGCCACCAGCATTACAGGGGGCACCGGGGAGCTGTTTTTT. This encodes CATSITGGTGELFF.

The chain employs TRBV12-3 or TRBV12-4 and TRBJ2-1; D perhaps matches TRBD2 (6 bases). The germline V and J ends were trimmed by 7 bases and 8 bases, with 12 bases remaining between them. The CDR3 runs to 12 residues. The DNA of the CDR3 is TGTGCCAGCAAGTCGGAGGGGTATGAGCAGTTCTTC. This gives the protein CASKSEGYEQFF.

The sample holds many counts of this clonotype. The genes are TRBV5-1 and TRBJ1-1; D gene uncertain. The V gene lost 5 bases and the J gene lost 2 bases, with 10 bases spanning the gap. CDR3 size: 13 residues. The V gene's germline CDR1 is SGHRS and CDR2 YFSETQ. For the CDR3, the DNA is TGCGCCAGCAGGGTGTTCCCAAACACTGAAGCTTTCTTT. Encoded protein: CASRVFPNTEAFF.

In its sample, this clonotype was seen many times. V is TRBV5-4 and J is TRBJ2-1; TRBD2 matches 9 bases. This CDR3 is built from 16 residues. Germline values: CDR1 SGHNT, CDR2 YYREEE (reference sequence). J was trimmed by 7 bases and V by 3 bases; bases with no gene match: 11. The CDR3 DNA reads TGTGCCAGCAGCTCGGGCGGGGGGGCCGGACGAAATGAGCAGTTCTTC. Residues: CASSSGGGAGRNEQFF. Complete variable domain (other parts from reference TRBV5-4 and TRBJ2-1): ETGVTQSPTHLIKTRGQQVTLRCSSQSGHNTVSWYQQALGQGPQFIFQYYREEENGRGNFPPRFSGLQFPNYSSELNVNALELDDSALYLCASSSGGGAGRNEQFFGPGTRLTVL.

This clonotype was detected ten times or more. This chain links TRBV28 with TRBJ2-5; 12 bases match TRBD2. V gave up 7 bases and J gave up 4 bases; unmatched junction bases: 7. CDR3 length: 15 amino acids. In germline, CDR1 is MDHEN, CDR2 SYDVKM. The CDR3 DNA follows: TGTGCCAGCATGTTGACTAGCGGGAGTACAGAGACCCAGTACTTC. Protein: CASMLTSGSTETQYF.

This clonotype has ten or more counts. The V gene is TRBV7-2, the J gene TRBJ1-2; 8 bases align to TRBD1. The V gene end was trimmed by 5 bases and the J gene end by 2 bases; junction bases not matched to a gene: 7. This CDR3 has 15 residues. Germline lookup yields CDR1 SGHTA and CDR2 FQGNSA. In DNA form, the CDR3 reads TGTGCCAGCAGCCGTTGGACAGGGCGAAACTATGGCTACACCTTC. Its translation is CASSRWTGRNYGYTF.

Ten or more counts support this clonotype. The chain couples TRBV20-1 to TRBJ1-5; possibly TRBD1 for D (6 bases). CDR3 length equals 17 residues. V lost 0 bases and J lost 6, with 21 bases in between. From germline, CDR1 is DFQATT and CDR2 SNEGSKA (reference sequence). Here the CDR3 DNA reads TGCAGTGCTAGAGATAGGCGAGAGGGGGGTAGGCGTCAGCCCCAGCATTTT. Translation: CSARDRREGGRRQPQHF.

The sample holds many counts of this clonotype. The rearrangement uses TRBV7-2 and TRBJ2-5; TRBD1 is a possible D gene (5 bases). The germline gives CDR1 SGHTA, CDR2 FQGNSA. V lost 0 bases, J lost 0 bases, and 5 bases lay in between. The CDR3 is made up of 14 amino acids. CDR3 protein: CASSLAGHQETQYF. Here the CDR3 DNA reads TGTGCCAGCAGCTTAGCGGGGCACCAAGAGACCCAGTACTTC. The variable domain in full, with the rest retrieved from reference TRBV7-2 and TRBJ2-5, is GAGVSQSPSNKVTEKGKDVELRCDPISGHTALYWYRQSLGQGLEFLIYFQGNSAPDKSGLPSDRFSAERTGGSVSTLTIQRTQQEDSAVYLCASSLAGHQETQYFGPGTRLLVL.

With regard to this clonotype: This may come from a read error, since a much larger clone is one base off. In this CDR3 the conserved last residue, phenylalanine or tryptophan, is missing, so a read error is likely. The limits of the CDR3 on the DNA are not certain, so only TCRdb's listed CDR3 is given. V usage is TRBV6-2 or TRBV6-3 and J usage is TRBJ1-5. The CDR3 totals 12 residues, both ends included. From germline, CDR1 is MNHEY and CDR2 SVGEGT. This CDR3 is CASSYSRAVRHL.

The rearrangement links TRBV7-2 to TRBJ2-1; D unresolved. The V end lost 0 bases, the J end lost 4 bases, and 13 bases lay between the germline ends. CDR1 is SGHTA, CDR2 FQGNSA, per germline. The CDR3 runs to 16 residues. CDR3 amino acids: CASSLAARIDYNEQFF. CDR3 nucleotides: TGTGCCAGCAGCTTAGCTGCCCGCATTGATTACAATGAGCAGTTCTTC.

There are many counts of this clonotype. The J gene is TRBJ2-6, the V gene TRBV29-1; D assignment may be TRBD1 or TRBD2 (5 bases each). With 4 bases removed from V and 0 bases from J, the gap between germline ends came to 16 bases. The CDR3 has 17 amino acids. Germline assignment: CDR1 SQVTM and CDR2 ANQGSEA. The CDR3 region is CSVAGQDLSSGANVLTF. DNA of the CDR3: TGCAGCGTTGCGGGGCAGGACCTGAGCTCTGGGGCCAACGTCCTGACTTTC.